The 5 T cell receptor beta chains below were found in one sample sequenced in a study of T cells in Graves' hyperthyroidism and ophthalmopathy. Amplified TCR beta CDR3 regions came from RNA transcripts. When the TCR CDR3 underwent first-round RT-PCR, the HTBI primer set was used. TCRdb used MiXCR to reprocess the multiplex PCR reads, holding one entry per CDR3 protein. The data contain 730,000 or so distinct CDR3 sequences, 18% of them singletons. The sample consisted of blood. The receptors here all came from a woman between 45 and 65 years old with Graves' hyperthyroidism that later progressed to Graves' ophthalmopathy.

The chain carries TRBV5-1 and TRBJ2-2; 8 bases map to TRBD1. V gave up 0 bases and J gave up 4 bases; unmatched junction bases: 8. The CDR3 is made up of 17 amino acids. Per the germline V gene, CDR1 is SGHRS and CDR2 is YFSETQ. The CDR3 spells CASSLDSTGAFTGELFF. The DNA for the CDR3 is TGCGCCAGCAGCTTGGATTCGACAGGGGCCTTCACCGGGGAGCTGTTTTTT. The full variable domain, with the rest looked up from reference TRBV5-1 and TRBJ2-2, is KAGVTQTPRYLIKTRGQQVTLSCSPISGHRSVSWYQQTPGQGLQFLFEYFSETQRNKGNFPGRFSGRQFSNSRSEMNVSTLELGDSALYLCASSLDSTGAFTGELFFGEGSRLTVL.

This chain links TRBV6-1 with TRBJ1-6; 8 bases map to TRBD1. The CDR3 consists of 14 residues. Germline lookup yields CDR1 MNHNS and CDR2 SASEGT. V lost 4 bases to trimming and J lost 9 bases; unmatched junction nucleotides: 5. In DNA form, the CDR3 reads TGTGCCAGCAGTGTGGACAGGGTGTTTTCACCCCTCCACTTT. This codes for CASSVDRVFSPLHF.

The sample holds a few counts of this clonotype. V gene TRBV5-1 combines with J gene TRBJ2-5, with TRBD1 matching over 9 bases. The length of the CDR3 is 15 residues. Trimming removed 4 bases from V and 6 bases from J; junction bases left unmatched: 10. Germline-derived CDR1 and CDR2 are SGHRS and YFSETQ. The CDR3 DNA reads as TGCGCCAGCAGCCAGGACAGGGGTCGACGGAAGACCCAGTACTTC. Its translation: CASSQDRGRRKTQYF.

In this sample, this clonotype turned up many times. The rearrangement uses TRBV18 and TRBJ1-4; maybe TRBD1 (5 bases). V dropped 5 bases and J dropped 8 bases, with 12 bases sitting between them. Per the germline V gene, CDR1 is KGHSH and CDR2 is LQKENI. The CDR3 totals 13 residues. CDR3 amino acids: CASSSGFEEKLFF. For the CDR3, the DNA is TGTGCCAGCTCATCAGGGTTCGAGGAAAAACTGTTTTTT.

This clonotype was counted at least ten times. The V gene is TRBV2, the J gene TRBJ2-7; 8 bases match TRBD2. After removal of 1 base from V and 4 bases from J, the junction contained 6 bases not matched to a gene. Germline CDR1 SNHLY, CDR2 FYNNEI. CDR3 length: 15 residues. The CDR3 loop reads CASSEVAGGKYEQYF. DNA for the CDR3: TGTGCCAGCAGTGAAGTGGCGGGGGGAAAATACGAGCAGTACTTC.